A selection of T cell receptor beta chains follows, all from one sample in a study of OX40 agonist ivuxolimab in advanced cancers. The protocol was immunoSEQ multiplex PCR, while the TCRdb copy is restricted to in-frame clones and leaves out a portion. The data show under 35,000 clones, with around 87% seen just once and roughly 27% held by the top ten. Sequencing was performed on CD4+ or CD8+ T cells sorted from blood, taken in a trial of the OX40 agonist ivuxolimab. These receptors were taken from an adult with an advanced solid tumor such as melanoma, head and neck, liver or kidney cancer. CDR3s include the opening cysteine and the closing phenylalanine or tryptophan. Fields, in order: J gene, V gene, clone size, D gene, CDR3 DNA, CDR3 protein. A D gene is named only where the DNA matches it firmly. Part of the rows lack a size; the others show once, few, many or a class for expanded clones.

J: TRBJ1-2
V: TRBV29-1
size: -
D: -
DNA: TGCAGCGCTAGGGGATTTTATGGCTACACCTTC
CDR3: CSARGFYGYTF

J: TRBJ1-5
V: TRBV6-1
size: -
D: TRBD1
DNA: TGTGCCAGCAGTTTTGGGGACAGCTTATCCTTCCAGCATTTT
CDR3: CASSFGDSLSFQHF

J: TRBJ1-1
V: TRBV10-3
size: -
D: -
DNA: TGTGCCATCAGTGATCGCGGAGGAGGGGACACTGAAGCTTTCTTT
CDR3: CAISDRGGGDTEAFF

J: TRBJ1-5
V: TRBV19
size: -
D: -
DNA: TGTGCCAGTAGGACTCAACAAGTGGGCAATCAGCCCCAGCATTTT
CDR3: CASRTQQVGNQPQHF

J: TRBJ1-1
V: TRBV14
size: -
D: -
DNA: TGTGCCAGCAGCGGAATAGGAAGGGACACTGAAGCTTTCTTT
CDR3: CASSGIGRDTEAFF

J: TRBJ1-5
V: TRBV2
size: -
D: TRBD1
DNA: TGTGCCAGCAGTGACCGACAGGGCCCGTATAGCAATCAGCCCCAGCATTTT
CDR3: CASSDRQGPYSNQPQHF

J: TRBJ1-1
V: TRBV18
size: few
D: -
DNA: TGTGCCAGCTCACCCAGCTTGAACACTGAAGCTTTCTTT
CDR3: CASSPSLNTEAFF

J: TRBJ2-7
V: TRBV9
size: -
D: TRBD2
DNA: TGTGCCAGCAGCCCCGCCCTAGCGGAAGAACGTCTTTTC
CDR3: CASSPALAEERLF

J: TRBJ1-5
V: TRBV2
size: once
D: -
DNA: TGTGCCAGCAGTGTGGTCCGGGCGGGGGGCAATCAGCCCCAGCATTTT
CDR3: CASSVVRAGGNQPQHF

J: TRBJ2-7
V: TRBV28
size: -
D: -
DNA: TGTGCCAGCAGTTTCCCTACTAGTCACGAGCAGTACTTC
CDR3: CASSFPTSHEQYF

J: TRBJ2-2
V: TRBV27
size: -
D: -
DNA: TGTGCCAGCAGTCTTAGCAGGGCCACCGGGGAGCTGTTTTTT
CDR3: CASSLSRATGELFF

J: TRBJ1-3
V: TRBV28
size: -
D: -
DNA: TGTGCCAGCAGTTTGAACAGAATCTCTGGAAACACCATATATTTT
CDR3: CASSLNRISGNTIYF

J: TRBJ1-6
V: TRBV27
size: -
D: TRBD1
DNA: TGTGCCAGCAGCCGGGACAGGGTGACGAGGAATTCACCCCTCCACTTT
CDR3: CASSRDRVTRNSPLHF

J: TRBJ2-7
V: TRBV19
size: -
D: -
DNA: TGTGCCAGTACCCCCAAGGGACTGCCGTTTGGTGAGCAGTACTTC
CDR3: CASTPKGLPFGEQYF

J: TRBJ1-4
V: TRBV7-9
size: -
D: -
DNA: TGTGCCAGCAGCTTTGGGGACGTAACAGAAGAAAAACTGTTTTTT
CDR3: CASSFGDVTEEKLFF

J: TRBJ1-2
V: TRBV28
size: -
D: TRBD1
DNA: TGTGCCAGCAGTGCCGGTGGAGGGGGCTCGTATGGCTACACCTTC
CDR3: CASSAGGGGSYGYTF

J: TRBJ2-3
V: TRBV7-9
size: -
D: -
DNA: TGTGCCAGCAGCTTTTCGCCAGGGGGCACAGATACGCAGTATTTT
CDR3: CASSFSPGGTDTQYF

J: TRBJ2-1
V: TRBV10-2
size: -
D: -
DNA: TGCGCCAGCAGTGAGATTACGGATCATGGGAATGAGCAGTTCTTC
CDR3: CASSEITDHGNEQFF

J: TRBJ2-1
V: TRBV29-1
size: -
D: -
DNA: TGCAGCGTAGCAGGAGGGAATGAGCAGTTCTTC
CDR3: CSVAGGNEQFF

J: TRBJ1-5
V: TRBV28
size: -
D: TRBD1
DNA: TGTGCCAGCAGCGAGGGACAGCAATATCAGCCCCAGCATTTT
CDR3: CASSEGQQYQPQHF

J: TRBJ1-2
V: TRBV7-2
size: -
D: -
DNA: TGTGCCAGCAGCTTAGACCGTCGAGAGTATGGCTACACCTTC
CDR3: CASSLDRREYGYTF

J: TRBJ1-2
V: TRBV9
size: -
D: -
DNA: TGTGCCAGCAGCGTAAGTCCGGGCCCTAACTATGGCTACACCTTC
CDR3: CASSVSPGPNYGYTF

J: TRBJ2-7
V: TRBV11-2
size: few
D: -
DNA: TGTGCCAGCAGCCTAAGACCGGGACACCCTTCTATCTCCGAGCAGTACTTC
CDR3: CASSLRPGHPSISEQYF

J: TRBJ2-1
V: TRBV19
size: -
D: TRBD2
DNA: TGTGCCACTGCGGCGGGAGCGGCCTACAATGAGCAGTTCTTC
CDR3: CATAAGAAYNEQFF

J: TRBJ2-1
V: TRBV2
size: -
D: -
DNA: TGTGCCAGCAGTCTTGGGAGCCTCCCGACCAATGAGCAGTTCTTC
CDR3: CASSLGSLPTNEQFF

J: TRBJ2-7
V: TRBV19
size: once
D: TRBD1
DNA: TGTGCCAGTAGTGATGGGACAGACTACGAGCAGTACTTC
CDR3: CASSDGTDYEQYF

J: TRBJ1-1
V: TRBV5-4
size: -
D: -
DNA: TGTGCCAGCAGCTTTTGGGGGGGCACTGAAGCTTTCTTT
CDR3: CASSFWGGTEAFF

J: TRBJ2-1
V: TRBV19
size: -
D: -
DNA: TGTGCCAGTAGTAAGAACCGGGACTGGACATACAATGAGCAGTTCTTC
CDR3: CASSKNRDWTYNEQFF

J: TRBJ2-1
V: TRBV7-2
size: -
D: TRBD1
DNA: TGTGCCAGCAGCTCACAGGGGTTCCGGGAGCAGTTCTTC
CDR3: CASSSQGFREQFF

J: TRBJ2-7
V: TRBV6-1
size: -
D: -
DNA: TGTGCCAGCAGTGAAAGGGGGGTGTCTACCTACGAGCAGTACTTC
CDR3: CASSERGVSTYEQYF

J: TRBJ2-1
V: TRBV28
size: -
D: -
DNA: TGTGCCAGCAGTTCCCAAAGAAGAAGCTTCGATGAGCAGTTCTTC
CDR3: CASSSQRRSFDEQFF

J: TRBJ1-1
V: TRBV29-1
size: -
D: -
DNA: TGCAGCGTTGTTGGGGGGCCGAACACTGAAGCTTTCTTT
CDR3: CSVVGGPNTEAFF

J: TRBJ1-1
V: TRBV19
size: once
D: TRBD1
DNA: TGTGCCAGTAAAACAGGGGTGACTGAAGCTTTCTTT
CDR3: CASKTGVTEAFF

J: TRBJ1-1
V: TRBV5-1
size: -
D: TRBD1
DNA: TGCGCCAGCAGCTTGGAGACAGGGTTCACTGAAGCTTTCTTT
CDR3: CASSLETGFTEAFF

J: TRBJ1-6
V: TRBV5-1
size: -
D: -
DNA: TGCGCCAGCAGCTTGGTCGCCCGCTATTCACCCCTCCACTTT
CDR3: CASSLVARYSPLHF

J: TRBJ2-1
V: TRBV5-4
size: once
D: -
DNA: TGTGCCAGCAGCATTACCTACAATGAGCAGTTCTTC
CDR3: CASSITYNEQFF

J: TRBJ2-5
V: TRBV10-3
size: -
D: -
DNA: TGTGCCATCAGTGAGTCGGATAGAGAGACCCAGTACTTC
CDR3: CAISESDRETQYF

J: TRBJ2-2
V: TRBV6-5
size: -
D: TRBD1
DNA: TGTGCCAGCAGGACGGGACAGACCAACACCGGGGAGCTGTTTTTT
CDR3: CASRTGQTNTGELFF

J: TRBJ1-3
V: TRBV7-9
size: -
D: TRBD1
DNA: TGTGCCAGCAGCTGGCCCGGACAGGGAGTTTTCTCTGGAAACACCATATATTTT
CDR3: CASSWPGQGVFSGNTIYF

J: TRBJ2-3
V: TRBV14
size: -
D: -
DNA: TGTGCCAGCAGCCAAGATGGGTGGGGGCGAGTTACAGATACGCAGTATTTT
CDR3: CASSQDGWGRVTDTQYF

J: TRBJ2-1
V: TRBV4-1
size: -
D: TRBD1
DNA: TGCGCCAGCAGCCAGGCAGGGGGCACCTACAATGAGCAGTTCTTC
CDR3: CASSQAGGTYNEQFF

J: TRBJ2-1
V: TRBV29-1
size: -
D: TRBD2
DNA: TGCAGCGTTGAACTTCTAGCGGTCTACAATGAGCAGTTCTTC
CDR3: CSVELLAVYNEQFF

J: TRBJ1-4
V: TRBV7-2
size: -
D: -
DNA: TGTGCCAGCAGCTTAGGCGGGAATGAAAAACTGTTTTTT
CDR3: CASSLGGNEKLFF

J: TRBJ1-3
V: TRBV5-4
size: -
D: TRBD1
DNA: TGTGCCAGCAGCTTGGGGGGACAGTACATTTCTGGAAACACCATATATTTT
CDR3: CASSLGGQYISGNTIYF

J: TRBJ2-1
V: TRBV6-1
size: -
D: -
DNA: TGTGCCAGCAGGGGGGAGGCAGGGCTCGACAATGAGCAGTTCTTC
CDR3: CASRGEAGLDNEQFF

J: TRBJ2-7
V: TRBV6-1
size: -
D: TRBD2
DNA: TGTGCCAGCAGGGCCTCGGGAGGAACCTACGAGCAGTACTTC
CDR3: CASRASGGTYEQYF

J: TRBJ2-7
V: TRBV19
size: once
D: TRBD1
DNA: TGTGCCAGCCGAACGGCAGGGGGTTACGAGCAGTACTTC
CDR3: CASRTAGGYEQYF

J: TRBJ1-2
V: TRBV10-1
size: -
D: -
DNA: TGCGCCAGCGAGTTGGGGGGGGATAACTATGGCTACACCTTC
CDR3: CASELGGDNYGYTF

J: TRBJ2-1
V: TRBV13
size: -
D: TRBD2
DNA: TGTGCCAGCGTAGAGGGCGGGGGGGATTACAATGAGCAGTTCTTC
CDR3: CASVEGGGDYNEQFF

J: TRBJ2-7
V: TRBV6-1
size: -
D: -
DNA: TGTGCCAGCAACAGCGCCCTCATCTACGAGCAGTACTTC
CDR3: CASNSALIYEQYF

J: TRBJ1-1
V: TRBV15
size: -
D: -
DNA: TGTGCCACCAGCAGAGATTTTGGGGGGAACACTGAAGCTTTCTTT
CDR3: CATSRDFGGNTEAFF